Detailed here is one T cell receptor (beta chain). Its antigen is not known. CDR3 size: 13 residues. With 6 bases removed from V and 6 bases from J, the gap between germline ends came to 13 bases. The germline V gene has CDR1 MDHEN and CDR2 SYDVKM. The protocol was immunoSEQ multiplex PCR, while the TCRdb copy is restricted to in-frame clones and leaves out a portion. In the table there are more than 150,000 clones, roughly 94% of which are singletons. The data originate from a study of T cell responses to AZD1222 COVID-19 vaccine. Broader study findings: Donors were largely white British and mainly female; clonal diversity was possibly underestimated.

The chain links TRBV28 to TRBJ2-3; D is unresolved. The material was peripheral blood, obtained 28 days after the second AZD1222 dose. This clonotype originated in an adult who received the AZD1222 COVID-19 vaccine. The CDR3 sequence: CASRSKRTDTQYF. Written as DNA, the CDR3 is TGTGCCAGCAGGTCAAAAAGAACCGATACGCAGTATTTT.